Presented here are 24 T cell receptor beta chains from one specimen sequenced in a study of T cell changes during pregnancy in multiple sclerosis. Only in-frame clones appear in the TCRdb table, and some are missing; sequencing was by immunoSEQ multiplex PCR. Here the sample spans approximately 44,000 clones, more than 90% being singletons. The sample was CD4+ T cells from peripheral blood mononuclear cells, taken in the second trimester of pregnancy. These receptors were taken from a female donor in good health, enrolled as a control in a pregnancy study.

The V and J genes are TRBV11-2 and TRBJ2-1; TRBD2 matches at 7 bases. The CDR3 length is 14 residues. Per germline, CDR1 SGHAT and CDR2 FQNNGV. V gave up 1 base and J gave up 5 bases; unmatched junction bases: 2. CDR3 residues: CASSLGDYHNEQFF. CDR3 nucleotides: TGTGCCAGCAGCTTAGGGGACTACCACAATGAGCAGTTCTTC.

This chain connects TRBV2 to TRBJ1-1; D is undetermined. V lost 6 bases, J lost 0 bases, and 8 bases lay in between. The CDR3 runs 13 residues. In germline, CDR1 is SNHLY, CDR2 FYNNEI. Written as DNA, the CDR3 is TGTGCCAGCAGAGAACAGTTGAACACTGAAGCTTTCTTT. Protein: CASREQLNTEAFF.

The chain has TRBV27 and TRBJ2-7; 8 nucleotides line up with TRBD2. This CDR3 contains 14 residues. Germline V lookup: CDR1 MNHEY, CDR2 SMNVEV (reference sequence). Trimming at V came to 3 bases and at J to 2 bases, leaving 3 bases not matched to a gene. CDR3 DNA: TGTGCCAGCAGTTTTACTAGCGGACCCTACGAGCAGTACTTC. Encoded protein: CASSFTSGPYEQYF.

The V gene is TRBV7-2, the J gene TRBJ2-7; 9 bases map to TRBD2. The V gene end was trimmed by 5 bases and the J gene end by 7 bases; junction bases not matched to a gene: 9. The CDR3 has 14 residues. Germline-derived CDR1 and CDR2 are SGHTA and FQGNSA. The CDR3 DNA follows: TGTGCCAGCAGCAAAAGCGGGAGGCAAGTGGAGCAGTACTTC. Residues: CASSKSGRQVEQYF.

This clone was detected once. V is TRBV5-1 and J is TRBJ2-4; possibly TRBD2 for D (6 bases). This CDR3 is built from 19 residues. CDR1 is SGHRS, CDR2 YFSETQ, per germline. V lost 0 bases and J 1 base, leaving 20 bases between the germline ends. The CDR3 DNA is TGCGCCAGCAGCTTGGGACTAATGAGAACTGGGGGGGCCAAAAACATTCAGTACTTC. It yields the protein CASSLGLMRTGGAKNIQYF.

The chain employs TRBV10-3 and TRBJ1-3; D is unresolved. CDR1 ENHRY and CDR2 SYGVKD come from the germline V gene. This CDR3 is 13 amino acids long. V was clipped by 8 bases and J by 0 bases, with 8 bases between them. CDR3 DNA: TGTGCCATCGAAGAGAGCTCTGGAAACACCATATATTTT. Protein product: CAIEESSGNTIYF.

The chain couples TRBV5-8 to TRBJ1-2; D not resolved. In germline, CDR1 is SGHTS, CDR2 YDEGEE. This CDR3 contains 14 residues. The V end lost 4 bases, the J end lost 2 bases, and 12 bases lay between the germline ends. CDR3 residues: CASSLGGGNYGYTF. CDR3 nucleotide sequence: TGTGCCAGCAGCCTCGGCGGAGGGAACTATGGCTACACCTTC.

This clone was observed once. The chain combines TRBV9 with TRBJ1-2, with unresolved D. CDR1 SGDLS and CDR2 YYNGEE come from the germline V gene. CDR3 length: 12 amino acids. V was shortened by 3 bases and J by 8 bases, with 11 bases between the two germline ends. The CDR3 loop reads CASSANVRGYTF. DNA for the CDR3: TGTGCCAGCAGCGCTAATGTGAGGGGCTACACCTTC.

This clone is a singleton in its sample. This chain links TRBV6-1 with TRBJ1-1, with 9 bases identical to TRBD1. V lost 7 bases, J lost 5 bases, and 11 bases stayed unmatched. There are 15 residues in the CDR3. Germline V gene data show CDR1 as MNHNS and CDR2 as SASEGT. The CDR3 nucleotides are TGTGCCAGCACCCGGACAGGGGCACTGGCAACTGAAGCTTTCTTT. Translating gives CASTRTGALATEAFF.

The chain couples TRBV7-9 to TRBJ2-7, with a possible D match to TRBD2 (5 bases). Germline V gene data show CDR1 as SEHNR and CDR2 as FQNEAQ (reference sequence). CDR3 length equals 15 residues. Trimming removed 3 bases at V and 2 bases at J, with 14 bases between. The CDR3 here is CASSFPTAATYEQYF. In nucleotides, the CDR3 is TGTGCCAGCAGCTTCCCAACAGCGGCAACCTACGAGCAGTACTTC.

The chain recombines TRBV5-8 with TRBJ2-5; 7 bases are a match to TRBD2. V shed 4 bases and J 5 bases; nucleotides not matched to a gene: 14. Per the germline V gene, CDR1 is SGHTS and CDR2 is YDEGEE. CDR3 size: 16 residues. CDR3 protein: CASSLGTNGREETQYF. The CDR3 region has the DNA TGTGCCAGCAGCCTAGGGACTAACGGGAGAGAGGAGACCCAGTACTTC. Looking up the rest from reference TRBV5-8 and TRBJ2-5 gives the full variable domain: EAGVTQSPTHLIKTRGQQATLRCSPISGHTSVYWYQQALGLGLQFLLWYDEGEERNRGNFPPRFSGRQFPNYSSELNVNALELEDSALYLCASSLGTNGREETQYFGPGTRLLVL.

The chain carries TRBV18 and TRBJ2-7; tentative D call: TRBD2 (6 bases). Per the germline V gene, CDR1 is KGHSH and CDR2 is LQKENI. The CDR3 loop spans 15 amino acids. V lost 6 bases and J 0 bases, leaving 15 bases between the germline ends. Written as DNA, the CDR3 is TGTGCCAGCTCCCAGGGACTTTTTAGCTCCTACGAGCAGTACTTC. This gives the protein CASSQGLFSSYEQYF.

V usage is TRBV2 and J usage is TRBJ1-1, with TRBD1 as a possible D gene (6 bases). Germline loops: CDR1 SNHLY, CDR2 FYNNEI. With 6 bases removed from V and 1 base from J, the gap between germline ends came to 15 bases. The CDR3 consists of 15 residues. DNA for the CDR3: TGTGCCAGCAGAAAAGGGTCGACAGGGAACACTGAAGCTTTCTTT. This translates into CASRKGSTGNTEAFF.

The rearrangement links TRBV9 to TRBJ2-3; the match to TRBD2 covers 9 bases. The CDR3 sequence is 16 residues long. Trimming at V came to 2 bases and at J to 0 bases, leaving 4 bases not matched to a gene. CDR1 is SGDLS and CDR2 is YYNGEE in the germline V gene. The CDR3 sequence is CASSVLAGASTDTQYF. The CDR3 DNA sequence: TGTGCCAGCAGCGTTTTAGCGGGGGCTAGCACAGATACGCAGTATTTT.

This clone was counted a few times. The rearrangement uses TRBV6-5 and TRBJ1-1; 10 bases agree with TRBD1. CDR3 length equals 13 residues. V lost 7 bases, J lost 6 bases, and 5 bases stayed unmatched. Germline CDR1 and CDR2: MNHEY and SVGAGI. In DNA form, the CDR3 reads TGTGCCAGCAAAGGGACAGGGGCCTCTGAAGCTTTCTTT. Amino acid sequence: CASKGTGASEAFF.

J is TRBJ2-1 and V is TRBV4-1, with D perhaps matching TRBD2 (6 bases). The CDR3 spans 16 residues. Trimming stripped 0 bases from V and 2 bases from J, with 11 bases between. Germline lookup yields CDR1 MGHRA and CDR2 YSYEKL. DNA for the CDR3: TGCGCCAGCAGCCAAGATGTAATAGCGGCCTACAATGAGCAGTTCTTC. Its translation: CASSQDVIAAYNEQFF.

The genes are TRBV7-3 and TRBJ1-1, with D maybe TRBD1 (5 bases). Germline V gene data show CDR1 as SGHTA and CDR2 as FQGTGA. The CDR3 totals 14 residues. Trimming left V 2 bases short and J 1 base short, with 8 bases between. CDR3 residues: CASSLQGWNTEAFF. The CDR3 DNA sequence: TGTGCCAGCAGCTTACAGGGATGGAACACTGAAGCTTTCTTT. The variable domain in full, with the rest retrieved from reference TRBV7-3 and TRBJ1-1, is GAGVSQTPSNKVTEKGKYVELRCDPISGHTALYWYRQSLGQGPEFLIYFQGTGAADDSGLPNDRFFAVRPEGSVSTLKIQRTERGDSAVYLCASSLQGWNTEAFFGQGTRLTVV.

The chain has TRBV7-2 and TRBJ2-1; D perhaps matches TRBD1 (6 bases). The CDR3 is made up of 16 amino acids. V dropped 2 bases and J dropped 0 bases, with 11 bases sitting between them. Per the germline V gene, CDR1 is SGHTA and CDR2 is FQGNSA. CDR3 bases: TGTGCCAGCAGCTTAATTAGGGGGAGCTCCTACAATGAGCAGTTCTTC. Translating gives CASSLIRGSSYNEQFF. Full variable domain (remainder filled in from reference TRBV7-2 and TRBJ2-1): GAGVSQSPSNKVTEKGKDVELRCDPISGHTALYWYRQSLGQGLEFLIYFQGNSAPDKSGLPSDRFSAERTGGSVSTLTIQRTQQEDSAVYLCASSLIRGSSYNEQFFGPGTRLTVL.

The chain carries TRBV6-6 and TRBJ1-2, with 7 nucleotides matching TRBD1. Losses at the gene ends were 4 bases for V and 0 bases for J; bases not matched to a gene: 8. Germline V CDR1 and CDR2: MNHNY, SVGAGI (reference sequence). This CDR3 is built from 16 residues. The CDR3: CASSFPDRAANYGYTF. As DNA, the CDR3 is TGTGCCAGCAGTTTCCCAGACAGGGCCGCTAACTATGGCTACACCTTC.

This chain links TRBV7-2 with TRBJ1-4; the D gene is possibly TRBD1 (6 bases). V was trimmed by 4 bases and J by 7 bases, leaving 13 bases between them. Germline loops: CDR1 SGHTA, CDR2 FQGNSA. This CDR3 has 14 residues. The CDR3 DNA follows: TGTGCCAGCAGCTCGCGGCGGACAGCTGAAAAACTGTTTTTT. Protein sequence: CASSSRRTAEKLFF. Looking up the rest from reference TRBV7-2 and TRBJ1-4 gives the full variable domain: GAGVSQSPSNKVTEKGKDVELRCDPISGHTALYWYRQSLGQGLEFLIYFQGNSAPDKSGLPSDRFSAERTGGSVSTLTIQRTQQEDSAVYLCASSSRRTAEKLFFGSGTQLSVL.

The chain's CDR3 is CASSDRQGQETQYF. CDR3 DNA: TGTGCCAGCAGTGACCGACAGGGCCAAGAGACCCAGTACTTC. The rearrangement joins TRBV2 to TRBJ2-5, with TRBD1 matching over 7 bases. Germline-derived CDR1 and CDR2 are SNHLY and FYNNEI. The length of the CDR3 is 14 residues. Germline trimming cut 3 bases from V and 1 base from J; bases unmatched to any gene: 2.

The chain recombines TRBV7-9 with TRBJ2-3, with 12 bases matching TRBD2. V was pared by 5 bases and J by 1 base, with 4 bases of the junction left unmatched. CDR3 length: 16 amino acids. Germline V CDR1 and CDR2: SEHNR, FQNEAQ (reference sequence). The DNA for the CDR3 is TGTGCCAGCAGCCTATCTAGCGGGAGGGGCACAGATACGCAGTATTTT. This sequence encodes CASSLSSGRGTDTQYF. The full variable domain, in which reference TRBV7-9 and TRBJ2-3 provide the parts outside the CDR3, is DTGVSQNPRHKITKRGQNVTFRCDPISEHNRLYWYRQTLGQGPEFLTYFQNEAQLEKSRLLSDRFSAERPKGSFSTLEIQRTEQGDSAMYLCASSLSSGRGTDTQYFGPGTRLTVL.

The rearrangement uses TRBV5-5 and TRBJ1-5, with a tentative D call TRBD1 (5 bases). V dropped 3 bases and J dropped 1 base, with 8 bases sitting between them. CDR1 is SGHKS and CDR2 is YYEKEE in the germline V gene (reference sequence). The length of the CDR3 is 14 residues. The CDR3 protein is CASSSRGSNQPQHF. DNA for the CDR3: TGTGCCAGCAGCTCAAGGGGCAGCAATCAGCCCCAGCATTTT.

The chain is built from TRBV19 and TRBJ1-2, with TRBD1 as a possible D gene (5 bases). Germline V CDR1 and CDR2: LNHDA, SQIVND (reference sequence). The V end lost 6 bases, the J end lost 5 bases, and 16 bases lay between the germline ends. The CDR3 contains 14 residues. CDR3 nucleotides: TGTGCCAGTAGAATCCGTGGGGGGTCGTATGGCTACACCTTC. Translating it yields CASRIRGGSYGYTF.